The present T cell receptor (beta chain) was sequenced within a study of T cells in Graves' hyperthyroidism and ophthalmopathy. Thyroid ultrasound, orbital computed tomography, clinical symptoms, and serum thyroxine and TRAb underpinned diagnoses. 9.5 to 10 ml fresh peripheral blood yielded the PBMCs. Researchers amplified the TCR beta CDR3 regions from RNA transcripts. HTBI primers drove first-round RT-PCR of the TCR CDR3. In TCRdb, the multiplex PCR reads were re-called with MiXCR into one record per CDR3 protein. The top ten clones hold about 26% of a sample with 380,000 or so distinct CDR3 sequences, approximately 14% of them seen once. After removal of 5 bases from V and 1 base from J, the junction contained 8 bases not matched to a gene. The CDR3 sequence is 14 residues long. The V gene's germline CDR1 is DFQATT and CDR2 SNEGSKA (reference sequence).

The chain couples TRBV20-1 to TRBJ2-7; 7 nucleotides match TRBD1. The receptor's source is a woman in her 30s with Graves' hyperthyroidism. The sequenced sample was blood. The CDR3 is CSASSRDRSYEQYF. The CDR3 coding sequence is TGCAGTGCTTCCTCCCGGGACAGATCCTACGAGCAGTACTTC.